Listed here are 19 T cell receptor beta chains from one sample, sequenced in a study of Graves' ophthalmopathy and Graves' hyperthyroidism. Amplified material comprised TCR beta CDR3 regions derived from RNA transcripts. HTBI-primed first-round RT-PCR preceded second-round multiplex PCR. TCRdb redid the calling of the multiplex PCR reads with MiXCR, one entry per CDR3 protein. The sample contains roughly 1.1 million distinct CDR3 sequences, roughly two fifths of which appear only once. What was sequenced was peripheral blood or thyroid tissue (not recorded which). The receptors here all came from an adult man with Graves' hyperthyroidism.

The rearrangement joins TRBV11-2 to TRBJ2-2; perhaps D is TRBD1 or TRBD2 (5 bases each). Germline CDR1 is SGHAT and CDR2 is FQNNGV. The CDR3 length is 17 residues. V lost 5 bases and J 2 bases, leaving 18 bases between the germline ends. CDR3 loop: CASSPRPGAQNTGELFF. The CDR3, as DNA: TGTGCCAGCAGCCCTCGGCCCGGGGCCCAAAACACCGGGGAGCTGTTTTTT.

This clonotype was detected many times. The chain carries TRBV10-2 and TRBJ1-1; tentative D call: TRBD1 (5 bases). Deletions cut 8 bases from V and 4 bases from J, with 11 bases between. Germline V gives CDR1 WSHSY, CDR2 SAAADI. The CDR3 covers 12 residues. The chain's CDR3 is CASSKGITEAFF. The CDR3 region has the DNA TGCGCCAGCTCAAAGGGGATCACTGAAGCTTTCTTT.

This clonotype has only a few counts. The rearrangement joins TRBV6-6 to TRBJ2-2; 7 bases align to TRBD1. Losses at the gene ends were 0 bases for V and 7 bases for J; bases not matched to a gene: 11. The CDR3 loop spans 17 amino acids. Germline assignment: CDR1 MNHNY and CDR2 SVGAGI (reference sequence). The chain's CDR3 is CASSYSTSGGRIGELFF. The CDR3 bases are TGTGCCAGCAGTTACTCGACTTCAGGGGGACGCATCGGGGAGCTGTTTTTT.

This clonotype was picked up a small number of times. The rearrangement uses TRBV5-1 and TRBJ1-1; 9 bases align to TRBD1. Germline CDR1 and CDR2: SGHRS and YFSETQ. J gave up 5 bases and V 0 bases, and 5 bases lay outside the gene matches. CDR3 length: 15 residues. CDR3 sequence: CASSLAPTGGTEAFF. The CDR3 nucleotides are TGCGCCAGCAGCTTGGCCCCGACAGGGGGTACTGAAGCTTTCTTT.

The chain couples TRBV7-2 to TRBJ2-5, with 9 bases identical to TRBD2. From germline, CDR1 is SGHTA and CDR2 FQGNSA. The CDR3 totals 16 residues. V lost 6 bases, J lost 2 bases, and 10 bases stayed unmatched. This CDR3 is CASSPSGSGSQETQYF. CDR3 coding DNA: TGTGCCAGCAGTCCCTCGGGTAGCGGGAGTCAAGAGACCCAGTACTTC.

This clonotype was observed once. The rearrangement joins TRBV30 to TRBJ1-6; TRBD1 might be the D (5 bases). Germline values: CDR1 GTSNPN, CDR2 SVGIG (reference sequence). The CDR3 is 14 residues long. V lost 0 bases and J 6 bases, leaving 9 bases between the germline ends. CDR3 in amino acids: CAWSVGGFNSPLHF. As DNA, the CDR3 is TGTGCCTGGAGTGTTGGGGGGTTTAATTCACCCCTCCACTTT.

The genes are TRBV12-3 or TRBV12-4 and TRBJ1-4; D not certain. Deletions cut 6 bases from V and 7 bases from J, with 18 bases between. The CDR3 contains 15 residues. Here the CDR3 DNA reads TGTGCCAGCAGCCTATGGAGTCCAGGAGGTGAAAAACTGTTTTTT. It codes for CASSLWSPGGEKLFF.

The chain employs TRBV7-2 and TRBJ1-6; TRBD1 is a possible D gene (6 bases). With 6 bases removed from V and 9 bases from J, the gap between germline ends came to 18 bases. This CDR3 spans 15 amino acids. Germline values: CDR1 SGHTA, CDR2 FQGNSA. Here the CDR3 DNA reads TGTGCCAGCAGTTTCACCGGGACATACTCTTCACCCCTCCACTTT. Protein product: CASSFTGTYSSPLHF.

This clonotype was seen ten or more times. The chain employs TRBV29-1 and TRBJ1-1; no definite D call. This CDR3 is built from 12 residues. Trimming cost V 8 bases and J 2 bases, with 12 bases left between them. Per germline, CDR1 SQVTM and CDR2 ANQGSEA. CDR3 protein: CSTRGPNTEAFF. In DNA, the CDR3 is TGCAGCACACGAGGACCAAACACTGAAGCTTTCTTT.

Here the CDR3 DNA reads TGTGCCAGCAGTTACAGCAGGACAGGGGGCTTGTACTTC. Encoded protein: CASSYSRTGGLYF. The chain carries TRBV7-9 and TRBJ2-7; 11 bases line up with TRBD1. Trimming took 6 bases from V and 12 from J; bases not matched to a gene: 10. Germline CDR1 SEHNR, CDR2 FQNEAQ (reference sequence). The CDR3 runs 13 residues.

This clonotype was detected many times. The chain uses TRBV20-1 and TRBJ2-5; no clear D gene. CDR3 length: 14 amino acids. Between the trimmed V and J ends, which lost 0 bases and 0 bases, there was a span of 8 bases. Germline V gene data show CDR1 as DFQATT and CDR2 as SNEGSKA (reference sequence). The CDR3 DNA reads TGCAGTGCTAGAGATGCCCGGTACCAAGAGACCCAGTACTTC. It codes for CSARDARYQETQYF.

There are a few counts of this clonotype. The gene calls are TRBV7-9 and TRBJ2-7; D is unresolved. The V gene's germline CDR1 is SEHNR and CDR2 FQNEAQ (reference sequence). V lost 6 bases and J lost 6, with 15 bases in between. The length of the CDR3 is 13 residues. As DNA, the CDR3 is TGTGCCAGCAGTTACGGTCTACCGGGCGAGCAGTACTTC. It translates to CASSYGLPGEQYF.

This clonotype showed up many times. The gene calls are TRBV7-2 and TRBJ1-2, with 10 nucleotides matching TRBD1. Germline V gives CDR1 SGHTA, CDR2 FQGNSA. This CDR3 contains 17 residues. V lost 5 bases, J lost 3 bases, and 12 bases stayed unmatched. The CDR3 DNA is TGTGCCAGCAGCGCAGAGGGGGCCGGGACAGGGGACTATGGCTACACCTTC. Its translation is CASSAEGAGTGDYGYTF. Full variable domain (remainder filled in from reference TRBV7-2 and TRBJ1-2): GAGVSQSPSNKVTEKGKDVELRCDPISGHTALYWYRQSLGQGLEFLIYFQGNSAPDKSGLPSDRFSAERTGGSVSTLTIQRTQQEDSAVYLCASSAEGAGTGDYGYTFGSGTRLTVV.

The chain uses TRBV20-1 and TRBJ2-2; the D gene is possibly TRBD1 (6 bases). The CDR3 is 14 amino acids. From germline, CDR1 is DFQATT and CDR2 SNEGSKA (reference sequence). The CDR3 sequence: CGSTDSTNTGELFF. CDR3 sequence (DNA): TGCGGGAGTACGGACAGCACTAACACCGGGGAGCTGTTTTTT.

The V call is TRBV15, the J call TRBJ1-3; 8 bases match TRBD1. CDR1 and CDR2 (germline): LNHNV, YYDKDF (reference sequence). The CDR3 contains 14 residues. V shed 3 bases, J shed 8 bases, and the junction held 6 bases outside the gene matches. The CDR3 region is CATSSLQGAHTIYF. DNA of the CDR3: TGTGCCACCAGCAGCCTCCAGGGGGCTCACACCATATATTTT. Drawing the rest from reference TRBV15 and TRBJ1-3, the complete variable domain is DAMVIQNPRYQVTQFGKPVTLSCSQTLNHNVMYWYQQKSSQAPKLLFHYYDKDFNNEADTPDNFQSRRPNTSFCFLDIRSPGLGDTAMYLCATSSLQGAHTIYFGEGSWLTVV.

This clonotype has a handful of counts. The chain employs TRBV7-6 and TRBJ1-1, with 12 nucleotides matching TRBD1. CDR1 is SGHVS and CDR2 is FNYEAQ in the germline V gene. Unmatched junction bases numbered 8, after V lost 6 bases and J lost 0 bases. The CDR3 length is 17 residues. CDR3 loop: CASSSGQGAVVNTEAFF. The DNA for the CDR3 is TGTGCCAGCAGTTCGGGACAGGGGGCCGTAGTGAACACTGAAGCTTTCTTT.

This clonotype was counted ten times or more. DNA for the CDR3: TGTGCCAGCACCCCACAATTCAATTCACCCCTCCACTTT. Translation gives CASTPQFNSPLHF. The rearrangement joins TRBV12-3 or TRBV12-4 to TRBJ1-6; D gene ambiguous. The CDR3 runs to 13 residues. Trimming left V 7 bases short and J 7 bases short, with 11 bases between.

This chain's CDR3 is CSASPRVPRGEQYF. In DNA form, the CDR3 reads TGCAGTGCTAGCCCCCGGGTACCCCGCGGCGAGCAGTACTTC. The gene calls are TRBV20-1 and TRBJ2-7; no clear D gene. Germline CDR1 is DFQATT and CDR2 is SNEGSKA (reference sequence). The V gene lost 3 bases and the J gene lost 6 bases, with 18 bases spanning the gap. CDR3 length equals 14 residues.

In regard to this clonotype: As the CDR3 is not closed by the conserved phenylalanine or tryptophan, this likely results from a read error. The chain uses TRBV7-2 and TRBJ1-5, with D tentatively TRBD1 (6 bases). CDR3 length equals 16 residues. Germline V lookup: CDR1 SGHTA, CDR2 FQGNSA. The V gene lost 4 bases and the J gene lost 2 bases, with 15 bases spanning the gap. CDR3 DNA: TGTGCCAGCAGCTCACGTATACAGGGTGGCAATCAGCCCCAGCATCTT. Protein: CASSSRIQGGNQPQHL.